This TCR beta chain comes out of a study of shared clonotypes between healthy human individuals. This clone showed up many times. The method was immunoSEQ multiplex PCR; TCRdb's version includes in-frame clones alone and lacks a portion of them. The profile shows about 670,000 clones, around 72% of them singletons. The sample taken for sequencing was memory CD4+ T cells sorted from blood. Specified subset: CD45RA-negative fraction. The sequence was obtained from a woman in her twenties or thirties in good health.

CDR3: CASYGLATSGSTDTQYF. The CDR3 nucleotides read TGTGCCAGCTACGGTCTTGCGACGAGCGGTAGCACAGATACGCAGTATTTT. V is TRBV25-1 and J is TRBJ2-3, with D possibly TRBD2 on 5 matching bases. Looked up from germline, CDR1 is MGHDK and CDR2 is SYGVNS. This CDR3 is built from 17 residues. V lost 8 bases and J 0 bases, leaving 21 bases between the germline ends.